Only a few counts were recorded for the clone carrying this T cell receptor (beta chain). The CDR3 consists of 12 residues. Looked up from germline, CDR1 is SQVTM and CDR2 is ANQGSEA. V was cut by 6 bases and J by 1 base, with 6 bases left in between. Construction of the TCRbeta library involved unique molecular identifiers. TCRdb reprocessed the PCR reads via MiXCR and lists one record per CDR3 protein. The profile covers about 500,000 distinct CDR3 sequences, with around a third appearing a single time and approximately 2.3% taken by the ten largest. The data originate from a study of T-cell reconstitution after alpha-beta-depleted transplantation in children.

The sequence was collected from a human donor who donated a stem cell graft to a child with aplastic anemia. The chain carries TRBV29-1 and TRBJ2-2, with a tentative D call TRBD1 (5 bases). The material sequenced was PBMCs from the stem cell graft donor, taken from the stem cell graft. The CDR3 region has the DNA TGCAGCGTAACAGGGAACACCGGGGAGCTGTTTTTT. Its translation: CSVTGNTGELFF.